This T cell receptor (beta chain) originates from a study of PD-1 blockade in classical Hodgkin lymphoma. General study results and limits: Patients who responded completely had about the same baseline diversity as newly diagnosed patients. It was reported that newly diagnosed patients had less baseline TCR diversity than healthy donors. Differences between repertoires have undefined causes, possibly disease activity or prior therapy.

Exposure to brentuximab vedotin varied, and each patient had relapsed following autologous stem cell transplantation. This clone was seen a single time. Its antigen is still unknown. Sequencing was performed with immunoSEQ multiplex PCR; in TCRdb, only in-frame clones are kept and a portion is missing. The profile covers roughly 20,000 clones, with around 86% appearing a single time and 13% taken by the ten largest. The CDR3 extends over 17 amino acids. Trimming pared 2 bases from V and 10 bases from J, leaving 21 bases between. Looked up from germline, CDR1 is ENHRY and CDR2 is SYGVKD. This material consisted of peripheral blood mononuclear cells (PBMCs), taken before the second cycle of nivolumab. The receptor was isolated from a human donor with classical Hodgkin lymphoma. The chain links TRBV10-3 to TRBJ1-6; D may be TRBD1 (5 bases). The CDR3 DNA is TGTGCCATCAGTGAGGGGGGGGGATCGGTCGCGGGGTCACCCCTCCACTTT. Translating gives CAISEGGGSVAGSPLHF.